A single T cell receptor (beta chain) is shown here with its context. The data originate from a study of blood T cell repertoires in COVID-19. Germline CDR1 KGHSH, CDR2 LQKENI. V dropped 0 bases and J dropped 3; count of bases not matched to a gene: 3. CDR3 length equals 16 residues. Repertoires were generated with immunoSEQ multiplex PCR, while TCRdb's copy carries only in-frame clones and drops some. The sample has roughly 91,000 clones, around 84% seen once; the top ten hold 1.5% to 2.5%. This TCR derives from a man between 65 and 79 years old with active or convalescent COVID-19. This rearrangement joins TRBV18 to TRBJ2-3; TRBD1 matches 10 bases. Input material: peripheral blood. The CDR3 region has the DNA TGTGCCAGCTCACCACCCGGGACAGGGGCTACAGATACGCAGTATTTT. Translated, it gives CASSPPGTGATDTQYF.